The 23 T cell receptor beta chains listed next were all sequenced from one sample in a study of blood T cells in healthy people across ages. Primed by a sample-barcoded 5' primer and a J-beta primer mix, a second PCR proceeded for 7 to 11 cycles. TCRdb reprocessed the 5' RACE reads via MiXCR and lists one record per CDR3 protein. The sample contains hundreds of thousands of distinct CDR3 sequences, under 35% of which appear only once. The specimen was blood. All receptors derive from an elderly woman in good health.

This clonotype has a count of ten or more. This chain connects TRBV6-5 to TRBJ2-7; D gene ambiguous. Germline V lookup: CDR1 MNHEY, CDR2 SVGAGI. The CDR3 is 12 amino acids. Deletions cut 9 bases from V and 0 bases from J, with 9 bases between. The DNA for the CDR3 is TGTGCCAGTATAAACCCCTCCTACGAGCAGTACTTC. It encodes CASINPSYEQYF.

To note about this clonotype: A much larger clone differs by one base, so this may be a read error. The V call is TRBV7-9, the J call TRBJ2-4; D ambiguous. Germline CDR1 reads SEHNR; CDR2 reads FQNEAQ (reference sequence). Trimming removed 6 bases at V and 13 bases at J, with 22 bases between. This CDR3 spans 14 amino acids. The CDR3 loop is CASRNVGTNNEQYF. In nucleotides, the CDR3 is TGTGCCAGCAGGAATGTGGGCACTAACAATGAGCAGTACTTC.

This clonotype has ten or more counts. The V and J genes are TRBV11-2 and TRBJ2-7, with a tentative D call TRBD1 (5 bases). The CDR3 loop spans 13 amino acids. Germline V gene lookup returns CDR1 SGHAT and CDR2 FQNNGV. Trimming left V 5 bases short and J 3 bases short, with 11 bases between. The CDR3, as DNA: TGTGCCAGCAGCGCCGGACAATTCTACGAGCAGTACTTC. This gives the protein CASSAGQFYEQYF.

This sequence joins TRBV3-1 and TRBJ2-7; tentatively, D is TRBD1 or TRBD2 (5 bases each). CDR1 is LGHDT and CDR2 is YNNKEL in the germline V gene (reference sequence). The V end was cut by 4 bases, the J end by 7 bases, with 20 bases between. This CDR3 is built from 15 residues. The CDR3 loop reads CASSPVVLGVMEQYF. The CDR3 DNA follows: TGTGCCAGCAGCCCCGTTGTCCTGGGGGTCATGGAGCAGTACTTC.

This clonotype came up a few times. One base away lies a much larger clone, so this may be a sequencing read error. In DNA form, the CDR3 reads TGTGCCAGCAGTTTCACGGACACCGACAATGAGCAGTACTTC. Translating gives CASSFTDTDNEQYF. The rearrangement joins TRBV12-3 or TRBV12-4 to TRBJ2-1, with a tentative D call TRBD1 (5 bases). The closer fit of TRBJ2-7 to the DNA end suggests the J call may be wrong. The CDR3 totals 14 residues.

This clonotype was seen a handful of times. The junction does not match germline at one end; this may be a read error. The chain carries TRBV28 and TRBJ2-1, with TRBD2 matching 10 bases. CDR1 and CDR2 (germline): MDHEN, SYDVKM. The CDR3 sequence is 15 residues long. This CDR3 reads CASSLLAGGYSEQFF. The CDR3 bases are TGTGCCAGCAGTTTATTAGCGGGGGGATACAGTGAGCAGTTCTTC.

This clonotype was picked up many times. The J gene is TRBJ2-3, the V gene TRBV6-2 or TRBV6-3; D is perhaps TRBD1 or TRBD2 (5 bases each). Trimming shortened V by 6 bases and J by 4 bases, and 14 bases separated the two germline ends. Germline V gene data show CDR1 as MNHEY and CDR2 as SVGEGT. This CDR3 has 14 residues. In nucleotides, the CDR3 is TGTGCCAGCAGAGGACTGGGGGTCCCAGATACGCAGTATTTT. Its protein is CASRGLGVPDTQYF.

This clonotype occurred many times. The CDR3 is CASSYRSGEAFF. As DNA, the CDR3 is TGTGCCAGCAGTTACCGCTCGGGTGAAGCTTTCTTT. The rearrangement links TRBV6-5 to TRBJ1-1, with unresolved D. Germline V gene data show CDR1 as MNHEY and CDR2 as SVGAGI. Trimming stripped 2 bases from V and 7 bases from J, with 8 bases between. CDR3 length: 12 residues.

In its sample, this clonotype was seen many times. This rearrangement joins TRBV15 to TRBJ2-5; TRBD1 matches 7 bases. Germline V CDR1 and CDR2: LNHNV, YYDKDF (reference sequence). Trimming took 5 bases from V and 1 from J; bases not matched to a gene: 1. CDR3 length: 13 amino acids. CDR3 protein: CATSGQVQETQYF. The CDR3 nucleotides are TGTGCCACCAGCGGACAGGTCCAAGAGACCCAGTACTTC. Supplemented by reference TRBV15 and TRBJ2-5, the full variable domain reads DAMVIQNPRYQVTQFGKPVTLSCSQTLNHNVMYWYQQKSSQAPKLLFHYYDKDFNNEADTPDNFQSRRPNTSFCFLDIRSPGLGDTAMYLCATSGQVQETQYFGPGTRLLVL.

In its sample, this clonotype was seen many times. The chain employs TRBV6-5 and TRBJ2-5; possible D gene TRBD1, 6 bases. V shed 2 bases and J shed 5 bases, with 12 bases lying between them. CDR1 and CDR2 from the germline V gene are MNHEY and SVGAGI. The CDR3 covers 14 residues. CDR3 sequence: CASSYAGTTETQYF. In DNA form, the CDR3 reads TGTGCCAGCAGTTACGCCGGGACAACGGAGACCCAGTACTTC.

This clonotype was seen a few times. V usage is TRBV5-1 and J usage is TRBJ2-7; 11 bases line up with TRBD1. The CDR3 covers 16 residues. Looked up from germline, CDR1 is SGHRS and CDR2 is YFSETQ. Trimming at V came to 4 bases and at J to 2 bases, leaving 8 bases not matched to a gene. The CDR3 loop is CASSAGQGVATYEQYF. In DNA form, the CDR3 reads TGCGCCAGCAGCGCGGGACAGGGGGTCGCTACCTACGAGCAGTACTTC.

This clonotype was seen ten or more times. The CDR3 DNA reads TGCAGTGCTCCCAGGGCTCCTGGCAATGAGCAGTTCTTC. Protein: CSAPRAPGNEQFF. The genes are TRBV20-1 and TRBJ2-1; maybe TRBD1 (5 bases). The CDR3 consists of 13 residues. The V gene lost 5 bases and the J gene lost 6 bases, with 14 bases spanning the gap. CDR1 is DFQATT, CDR2 SNEGSKA, per germline (reference sequence).

V usage is TRBV4-3 and J usage is TRBJ1-1; D is possibly TRBD1 (5 bases). CDR3 length: 16 residues. The V gene's germline CDR1 is LGHNA and CDR2 YSLEER. Trimming cost V 2 bases and J 8 bases, with 21 bases left between them. CDR3 region: CASSQRGGAGDEEAFF. The CDR3 DNA sequence: TGCGCCAGCAGCCAACGAGGAGGGGCCGGCGACGAGGAAGCTTTCTTT.

This clonotype was found a few times. The chain employs TRBV9 and TRBJ2-7; the D call may be TRBD1 or TRBD2 (5 bases each). The CDR3 extends over 15 amino acids. The ends were cut back, 0 bases at V and 1 base at J, with 11 bases in the middle. The germline V gene encodes CDR1 SGDLS and CDR2 YYNGEE. This chain's CDR3 is CASSVGDASSYEQYF. The CDR3 DNA reads TGTGCCAGCAGCGTAGGGGACGCTTCTTCCTACGAGCAGTACTTC. The full variable domain, rest sourced from reference TRBV9 and TRBJ2-7, is DSGVTQTPKHLITATGQRVTLRCSPRSGDLSVYWYQQSLDQGLQFLIQYYNGEERAKGNILERFSAQQFPDLHSELNLSSLELGDSALYFCASSVGDASSYEQYFGPGTRLTVT.

This clonotype was counted at least ten times. The chain carries TRBV6-2 or TRBV6-3 and TRBJ2-3; D gene unclear. The V end was cut by 6 bases, the J end by 3 bases, with 4 bases between. The CDR3 is made up of 11 amino acids. Germline V gene lookup returns CDR1 MNHEY and CDR2 SVGEGT. The CDR3 here is CASRKTDTQYF. The CDR3 nucleotides are TGTGCCAGCAGGAAGACAGATACGCAGTATTTT.

This clonotype was picked up one time. This could be a read error, since a much larger clone is one nucleotide away. This chain joins TRBV27 and TRBJ1-2, with TRBD1 as a possible D gene (5 bases). Per the germline V gene, CDR1 is MNHEY and CDR2 is SMNVEV (reference sequence). This CDR3 has 13 amino acids. V was shortened by 6 bases and J by 5 bases, with 13 bases between the two germline ends. CDR3 residues: CASSPGLRYGYTF. As DNA, the CDR3 is TGTGCCAGCAGCCCAGGGTTAAGGTATGGCTACACCTTC.

The chain is built from TRBV2 and TRBJ2-1; TRBD2 is a possible D gene (5 bases). Trimming left V 11 bases short and J 4 bases short, with 18 bases between. Germline CDR1 SNHLY, CDR2 FYNNEI. This CDR3 contains 14 residues. This CDR3 reads CALNLRGTYNEQFF. CDR3 in DNA: TGTGCCTTAAACCTCCGGGGAACATACAATGAGCAGTTCTTC.

The chain combines TRBV30 with TRBJ2-7, with D perhaps TRBD2 (5 bases). Germline V lookup: CDR1 GTSNPN, CDR2 SVGIG (reference sequence). V lost 3 bases and J 6 bases, leaving 15 bases between the germline ends. The CDR3 runs to 13 residues. CDR3 bases: TGTGCCTGGAGGCGCAAGGGAGTGGGCGAGCAGTACTTC. Its protein is CAWRRKGVGEQYF.

This clonotype occurred many times. A much larger clone is a single base away; this may be a read error. J is TRBJ1-2 and V is TRBV7-2; perhaps TRBD1 as D (6 bases). The CDR3 loop spans 15 amino acids. V was pared by 5 bases and J by 4 bases, with 17 bases between. From germline, CDR1 is SGHTA and CDR2 FQGNSA. The chain's CDR3 is CASSEGTRLGYGYTF. CDR3 sequence (DNA): TGTGCCAGCAGCGAGGGGACACGGTTGGGCTATGGCTACACCTTC.

This chain connects TRBV7-2 to TRBJ2-7; D might be TRBD1 or TRBD2, each matching 5 bases. V lost 6 bases and J 2 bases, leaving 17 bases between the germline ends. Germline lookup yields CDR1 SGHTA and CDR2 FQGNSA. The CDR3 loop spans 15 amino acids. CDR3 amino acids: CASSQHGAQAYEQYF. DNA of the CDR3: TGTGCCAGCAGTCAGCACGGGGCCCAAGCCTACGAGCAGTACTTC. The full variable domain, rest sourced from reference TRBV7-2 and TRBJ2-7, is GAGVSQSPSNKVTEKGKDVELRCDPISGHTALYWYRQSLGQGLEFLIYFQGNSAPDKSGLPSDRFSAERTGGSVSTLTIQRTQQEDSAVYLCASSQHGAQAYEQYFGPGTRLTVT.

This clonotype was counted ten times or more. This chain uses TRBV4-3 with TRBJ1-2; D possibly corresponds to TRBD1 (6 bases). V shed 4 bases and J shed 8 bases, with 20 bases lying between them. From germline, CDR1 is LGHNA and CDR2 YSLEER. CDR3 size: 15 residues. In DNA, the CDR3 is TGCGCCAGCAGCCCCTACCATACAGGGTCGGGCGGCTACACCTTC. The encoded protein is CASSPYHTGSGGYTF.

This sequence joins TRBV20-1 and TRBJ1-5; the D is unclear. V was cut by 7 bases and J by 0 bases, with 7 bases left in between. Germline V gene data show CDR1 as DFQATT and CDR2 as SNEGSKA (reference sequence). This CDR3 contains 12 residues. For the CDR3, the DNA is TGCAGTGTCCAGACTAGCAATCAGCCCCAGCATTTT. It is translated as CSVQTSNQPQHF.

Remarks on this clonotype: This sequence may be a read error, since a much larger clone differs from it by one base. This chain uses TRBV7-9 with TRBJ1-2; the D is unclear. This CDR3 region has 13 residues. Germline V gene sequence: CDR1 SEHNR, CDR2 FQNEAQ (reference sequence). Here the CDR3 reads CASSFRDNYDYTF. The DNA of the CDR3 is TGTGCCAGCAGCTTTCGAGATAACTATGACTACACCTTC.